The entry below gives a single T cell receptor (beta chain) sequence along with its context. The antigen is not known. Here immunoSEQ multiplex PCR was the method, and the copy in TCRdb shows in-frame clones only, minus some. This sample has over 1.4 million clones, with over 95% found just once. Both subsets, CD45RA+ naive and CD45RA-negative memory, were split from the CD4+ cells. The sample is drawn from a study of shared clonotypes between healthy human individuals. Study-wide background: Serving as donors were a couple of women and a few men, whose ages spanned 18 to 49.

Study results and caveats: In general, naive subsets displayed greater estimated richness than memory subsets did. Between a handful of donors, naive CD4 clonotypes were shared at a level of about 5%.

The sample was naive CD4+ T cells sorted from blood. Subset specified: CD45RA+ positively selected. The origin of this receptor is a man aged 25-45 years in good health.

The CDR3 DNA reads as TGTGCCAGCAGACCCTCTAGCGGACGAGAGCAGTACTTC. Translation: CASRPSSGREQYF. This chain connects TRBV6-6 to TRBJ2-7; 7 nucleotides match TRBD2. From germline, CDR1 is MNHNY and CDR2 SVGAGI (reference sequence). The CDR3 totals 13 residues. V dropped 6 bases and J dropped 7; count of bases not matched to a gene: 9.